Shown below are 26 T cell receptor beta chains from a single sample sequenced in a study of OX40 agonist ivuxolimab in advanced cancers. The method behind the library was the immunoSEQ multiplex PCR assay. Sourced from immuneACCESS, this table was stored by TCRdb with only in-frame sequences that have V and J called. A share of the clones is absent; for the studies checked, an unresolved V gene accounts for under half, and the remainder has no known explanation. Across this sample there are 50,000 to 80,000 clones, with about 86% seen only once. Approximately 2.2% of the sample is taken by the ten largest. The sequencing here drew on CD4+ or CD8+ T cells sorted from blood, taken in a trial of the OX40 agonist ivuxolimab. These receptor sequences come from an adult with an advanced solid tumor such as melanoma, head and neck, liver or kidney cancer.

This clone was seen just once. V and J are TRBV5-1 and TRBJ1-1; D unresolved. V gave up 0 bases and J gave up 1 base, with 7 bases separating them. The CDR3 spans 14 residues. Germline CDR1 reads SGHRS; CDR2 reads YFSETQ. CDR3 protein: CASSLVGGNTEAFF. The CDR3 nucleotides read TGCGCCAGCAGCTTGGTCGGAGGGAACACTGAAGCTTTCTTT.

This chain uses TRBV19 with TRBJ1-4; D gene ambiguous. Germline assignment: CDR1 LNHDA and CDR2 SQIVND (reference sequence). This CDR3 has 12 residues. With 7 bases removed from V and 13 bases from J, the gap between germline ends came to 16 bases. This CDR3 is CASKRGEGRLFF. CDR3 in DNA: TGTGCCAGTAAACGGGGTGAAGGTCGACTGTTTTTT.

This clone was counted once. The chain combines TRBV5-4 with TRBJ2-1; 9 bases are shared with TRBD2. With 5 bases clipped from V and 5 bases from J, the junction kept 11 bases outside the gene matches. CDR1 is SGHNT and CDR2 is YYREEE in the germline V gene (reference sequence). This CDR3 region has 16 residues. The CDR3 DNA sequence: TGTGCCAGCAGGCTGTCCGGGACTAGCCAAAACAATGAGCAGTTCTTC. It specifies CASRLSGTSQNNEQFF. The full variable domain, its missing parts supplied by reference TRBV5-4 and TRBJ2-1, is ETGVTQSPTHLIKTRGQQVTLRCSSQSGHNTVSWYQQALGQGPQFIFQYYREEENGRGNFPPRFSGLQFPNYSSELNVNALELDDSALYLCASRLSGTSQNNEQFFGPGTRLTVL.

The rearrangement joins TRBV6-4 to TRBJ1-2; the match to TRBD1 covers 7 bases. Per the germline V gene, CDR1 is MRHNA and CDR2 is SNTAGT. The V gene end was trimmed by 6 bases and the J gene end by 7 bases; junction bases not matched to a gene: 14. The CDR3 is 15 amino acids. CDR3 sequence (DNA): TGTGCCAGCAGGAATACAGGGGTGATTGACTGTGGCTACACCTTC. Amino acid sequence: CASRNTGVIDCGYTF.

This chain joins TRBV27 and TRBJ2-7; D gene ambiguous. V was shortened by 6 bases and J by 9 bases, with 27 bases between the two germline ends. In germline, CDR1 is MNHEY, CDR2 SMNVEV (reference sequence). CDR3 length: 16 residues. This CDR3 is CASSQTQMSSLRGQYF. The CDR3 DNA follows: TGTGCCAGCAGCCAAACGCAAATGTCCTCCCTACGAGGGCAGTACTTC.

The V and J genes are TRBV6-4 and TRBJ1-1, with TRBD1 matching 11 bases. V lost 6 bases and J lost 1; bases outside the gene matches: 10. CDR1 is MRHNA, CDR2 SNTAGT, per germline. CDR3 length: 17 amino acids. The CDR3 reads CASRAQGQGVGNTEAFF. The CDR3 region has the DNA TGTGCCAGCAGGGCACAGGGACAGGGGGTTGGGAACACTGAAGCTTTCTTT.

The genes are TRBV5-5 and TRBJ1-2; 7 bases agree with TRBD1. The CDR3 totals 11 residues. The V gene end was trimmed by 4 bases and the J gene end by 13 bases; junction bases not matched to a gene: 7. Looked up from germline, CDR1 is SGHKS and CDR2 is YYEKEE (reference sequence). CDR3 sequence: CASSPGQSGTF. In nucleotides, the CDR3 is TGTGCCAGCAGCCCGGGACAGTCGGGCACCTTC.

V and J are TRBV30 and TRBJ2-7; no clear D gene. Germline V gene sequence: CDR1 GTSNPN, CDR2 SVGIG (reference sequence). Trimming removed 0 bases at V and 0 bases at J, with 6 bases between. The CDR3 is 13 amino acids. As DNA, the CDR3 is TGTGCCTGGAGTGTCGACACCTCCTACGAGCAGTACTTC. Translated: CAWSVDTSYEQYF.

The table lists this clone with a count of one. The chain recombines TRBV18 with TRBJ2-5; D is possibly TRBD2 (5 bases). Trimming stripped 2 bases from V and 2 bases from J, with 21 bases between. CDR3 length: 18 amino acids. In germline, CDR1 is KGHSH, CDR2 LQKENI. CDR3 coding DNA: TGTGCCAGCTCACCAAGAAGAATGGGAGCCTCGACGCAAGAGACCCAGTACTTC. It encodes CASSPRRMGASTQETQYF.

A remark on this clone: A junction boundary mismatches the germline segment, possibly from a read error. The V gene is TRBV27, the J gene TRBJ2-5; the D gene is possibly TRBD1 (5 bases). The CDR3 contains 16 residues. CDR1 MNHEY and CDR2 SMNVEV come from the germline V gene (reference sequence). The CDR3 region has the DNA TGTGCCAGCAGTCTATCAACGCCCACTGGGGCTGAGACCCAGTACTTC. Amino acids: CASSLSTPTGAETQYF.

This clone has just a few counts. This chain uses TRBV27 with TRBJ1-1; tentatively, D is TRBD1 (6 bases). CDR3 size: 14 residues. Germline values: CDR1 MNHEY, CDR2 SMNVEV (reference sequence). Trimming left V 4 bases short and J 3 bases short, with 12 bases between. CDR3 DNA sequence: TGTGCCAGCAGTTCCCAGGGGTGGGACACTGAAGCTTTCTTT. It translates to CASSSQGWDTEAFF.

As concerns this clone: One end of the junction varies from germline; a read error may be responsible. This sequence joins TRBV2 and TRBJ1-1, with D hard to call. This CDR3 has 14 amino acids. CDR1 and CDR2 (germline): SNHLY, FYNNEI. Here the CDR3 DNA reads TGTGCCAGCAGGGGTAGACTGGGGAACGCTGAAGCTTTCTTT. It specifies CASRGRLGNAEAFF. The complete variable domain, with remaining parts taken from reference TRBV2 and TRBJ1-1, reads EPEVTQTPSHQVTQMGQEVILRCVPISNHLYFYWYRQILGQKVEFLVSFYNNEISEKSEIFDDQFSVERPDGSNFTLKIRSTKLEDSAMYFCASRGRLGNAEAFFGQGTRLTVV.

The chain carries TRBV7-2 and TRBJ2-5; D might be TRBD1 (5 bases). Germline CDR1 is SGHTA and CDR2 is FQGNSA. The CDR3 runs to 15 residues. The ends were cut back, 1 base at V and 1 base at J, with 10 bases in the middle. CDR3 bases: TGTGCCAGCAGCTTAGTGCAAGGGGTCCAAGAGACCCAGTACTTC. It codes for CASSLVQGVQETQYF.

The chain carries TRBV2 and TRBJ1-3; no clear D. Per the germline V gene, CDR1 is SNHLY and CDR2 is FYNNEI. The V end lost 8 bases, the J end lost 0 bases, and 8 bases lay between the germline ends. The length of the CDR3 is 13 residues. For the CDR3, the DNA is TGTGCCAGCGCCCGGTTCTCTGGAAACACCATATATTTT. It codes for CASARFSGNTIYF.

V usage is TRBV7-3 and J usage is TRBJ1-1; D might be TRBD1 (6 bases). V shed 2 bases and J shed 3 bases, with 13 bases lying between them. CDR1 is SGHTA and CDR2 is FQGTGA in the germline V gene. CDR3 length: 15 residues. The CDR3 loop is CASSLYGPGDTEAFF. As DNA, the CDR3 is TGTGCCAGCAGCTTATATGGACCAGGGGACACTGAAGCTTTCTTT.

The chain uses TRBV5-1 and TRBJ2-7, with 11 positions matching TRBD2. Trimming took 4 bases from V and 4 from J; bases not matched to a gene: 1. The CDR3 consists of 13 residues. Germline loops: CDR1 SGHRS, CDR2 YFSETQ. The CDR3 sequence: CASSRTSGYEQYF. CDR3 bases: TGCGCCAGCAGCCGGACTAGCGGGTACGAGCAGTACTTC.

This clone was detected only once. The gene calls are TRBV25-1 and TRBJ2-5, with D maybe TRBD1 (5 bases). The germline gives CDR1 MGHDK, CDR2 SYGVNS. The CDR3 has 13 residues. V was clipped by 6 bases and J by 2 bases, with 10 bases between them. CDR3 loop: CASRADSQETQYF. CDR3 nucleotides: TGTGCCAGCAGAGCCGACAGTCAAGAGACCCAGTACTTC.

V is TRBV5-6 and J is TRBJ2-7, with D possibly matching TRBD2 (6 bases). V was cut by 6 bases and J by 0 bases, with 13 bases left in between. This CDR3 has 14 amino acids. The germline V gene has CDR1 SGHDT and CDR2 YYEEEE. The CDR3 coding sequence is TGTGCCAGCACCACTCTGGGGGGCTCCTACGAGCAGTACTTC. This translates into CASTTLGGSYEQYF.

This clone was found once. This chain uses TRBV9 with TRBJ2-1, with a weak D call TRBD1 (5 bases). V was pared by 0 bases and J by 4 bases, with 14 bases between. The CDR3 is made up of 16 amino acids. Germline V lookup: CDR1 SGDLS, CDR2 YYNGEE. The CDR3 DNA reads as TGTGCCAGCAGCGTAGGGACATCGGTAAAGTACAATGAGCAGTTCTTC. Amino acid sequence: CASSVGTSVKYNEQFF. The full variable domain, its missing parts supplied by reference TRBV9 and TRBJ2-1, is DSGVTQTPKHLITATGQRVTLRCSPRSGDLSVYWYQQSLDQGLQFLIQYYNGEERAKGNILERFSAQQFPDLHSELNLSSLELGDSALYFCASSVGTSVKYNEQFFGPGTRLTVL.

The J gene is TRBJ2-2, the V gene TRBV7-9; maybe TRBD2 (6 bases). The germline V gene encodes CDR1 SEHNR and CDR2 FQNEAQ (reference sequence). There are 15 residues in the CDR3. V lost 3 bases and J lost 3, with 11 bases in between. The CDR3 nucleotides read TGTGCCAGCAGCTTTGCGGGGCCGGACACCGGGGAGCTGTTTTTT. Its protein product is CASSFAGPDTGELFF.

A single count supports this clone. This chain uses TRBV11-2 with TRBJ2-2; D is unclear. Trimming pared 5 bases from V and 0 bases from J, leaving 10 bases between. Germline V gene sequence: CDR1 SGHAT, CDR2 FQNNGV. The CDR3 length is 15 residues. Here the CDR3 DNA reads TGTGCCAGCAGCCAAAGGCTGTCGAACACCGGGGAGCTGTTTTTT. Protein sequence: CASSQRLSNTGELFF. Variable domain in full (rest from reference TRBV11-2 and TRBJ2-2): EAGVAQSPRYKIIEKRQSVAFWCNPISGHATLYWYQQILGQGPKLLIQFQNNGVVDDSQLPKDRFSAERLKGVDSTLKIQPAKLEDSAVYLCASSQRLSNTGELFFGEGSRLTVL.

This clone was counted only a few times. The rearrangement uses TRBV28 and TRBJ2-5; either TRBD1 or TRBD2 may fit D (5 bases each). Germline V gives CDR1 MDHEN, CDR2 SYDVKM. The CDR3 loop spans 13 amino acids. V dropped 5 bases and J dropped 4 bases, with 11 bases sitting between them. This chain's CDR3 is CASSPTGGETQYF. The CDR3 region has the DNA TGTGCCAGCAGTCCAACAGGAGGAGAGACCCAGTACTTC.

The J gene is TRBJ1-1, the V gene TRBV7-6; TRBD1 matches at 7 bases. CDR1 is SGHVS and CDR2 is FNYEAQ in the germline V gene. The CDR3 runs 14 residues. V lost 4 bases to trimming and J lost 3 bases; unmatched junction nucleotides: 5. The CDR3 region has the DNA TGTGCCAGCAGCTGGGGACAGAGCGACACTGAAGCTTTCTTT. It encodes CASSWGQSDTEAFF.

This chain joins TRBV5-6 and TRBJ2-6, with D perhaps TRBD2 (5 bases). V dropped 1 base and J dropped 1 base, with 6 bases sitting between them. Germline-derived CDR1 and CDR2 are SGHDT and YYEEEE. There are 15 residues in the CDR3. CDR3 in amino acids: CASSLTGSGANVLTF. CDR3 nucleotide sequence: TGTGCCAGCAGCTTGACGGGATCTGGGGCCAACGTCCTGACTTTC.

V and J are TRBV27 and TRBJ1-1; tentative D call: TRBD1 (6 bases). This CDR3 contains 14 residues. Trimming shortened V by 6 bases and J by 2 bases, and 13 bases separated the two germline ends. Germline-derived CDR1 and CDR2 are MNHEY and SMNVEV (reference sequence). This CDR3 is CASRPWGANTEAFF. CDR3 in DNA: TGTGCCAGCAGACCCTGGGGGGCTAACACTGAAGCTTTCTTT.

The table lists this clone with a few counts. This rearrangement joins TRBV5-1 to TRBJ1-3; D unclear. CDR3 size: 15 residues. Per germline, CDR1 SGHRS and CDR2 YFSETQ. Trimming stripped 4 bases from V and 0 bases from J, with 11 bases between. CDR3 nucleotides: TGCGCCAGCAGCGTTACAGCGATCTCTGGAAACACCATATATTTT. Encoded protein: CASSVTAISGNTIYF.